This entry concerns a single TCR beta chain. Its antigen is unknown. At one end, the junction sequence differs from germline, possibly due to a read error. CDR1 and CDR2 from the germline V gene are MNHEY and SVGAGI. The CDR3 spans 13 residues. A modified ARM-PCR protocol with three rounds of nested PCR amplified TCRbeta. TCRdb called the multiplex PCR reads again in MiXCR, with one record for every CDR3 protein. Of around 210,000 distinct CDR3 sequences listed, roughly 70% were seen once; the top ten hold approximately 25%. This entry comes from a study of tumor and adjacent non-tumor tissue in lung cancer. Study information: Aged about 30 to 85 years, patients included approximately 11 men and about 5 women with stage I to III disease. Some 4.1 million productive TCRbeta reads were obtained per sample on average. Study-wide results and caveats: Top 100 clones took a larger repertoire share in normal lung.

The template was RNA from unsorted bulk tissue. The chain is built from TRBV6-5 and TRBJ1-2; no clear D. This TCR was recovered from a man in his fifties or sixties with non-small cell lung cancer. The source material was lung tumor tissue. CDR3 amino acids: CARSYSDLYGYTF. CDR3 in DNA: TGTGCCAGGAGTTACTCTGACTTATATGGCTACACCTTC.